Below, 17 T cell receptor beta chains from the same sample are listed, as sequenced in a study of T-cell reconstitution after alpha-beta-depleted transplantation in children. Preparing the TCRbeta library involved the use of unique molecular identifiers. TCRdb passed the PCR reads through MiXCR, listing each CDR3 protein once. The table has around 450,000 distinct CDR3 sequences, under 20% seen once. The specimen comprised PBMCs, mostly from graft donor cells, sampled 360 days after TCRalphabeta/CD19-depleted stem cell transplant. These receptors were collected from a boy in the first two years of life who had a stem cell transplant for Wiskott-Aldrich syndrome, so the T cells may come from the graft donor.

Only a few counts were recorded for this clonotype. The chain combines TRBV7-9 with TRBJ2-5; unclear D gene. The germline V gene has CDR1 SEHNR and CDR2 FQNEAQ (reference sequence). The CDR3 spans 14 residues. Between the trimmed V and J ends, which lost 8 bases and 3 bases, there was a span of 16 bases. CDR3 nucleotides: TGTGCCAGCGCCCTCAACCGGTATGAAGAGACCCAGTACTTC. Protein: CASALNRYEETQYF.

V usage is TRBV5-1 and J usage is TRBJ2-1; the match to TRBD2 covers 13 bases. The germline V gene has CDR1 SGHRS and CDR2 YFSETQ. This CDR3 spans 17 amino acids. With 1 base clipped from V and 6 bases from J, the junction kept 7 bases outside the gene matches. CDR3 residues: CASSLSRLAGGGNEQFF. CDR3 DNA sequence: TGCGCCAGCAGCTTGTCGCGACTAGCGGGAGGAGGCAATGAGCAGTTCTTC.

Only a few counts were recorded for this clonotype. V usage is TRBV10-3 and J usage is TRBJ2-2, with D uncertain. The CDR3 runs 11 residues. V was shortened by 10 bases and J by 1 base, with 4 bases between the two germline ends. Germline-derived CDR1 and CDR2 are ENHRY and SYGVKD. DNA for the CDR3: TGTGCCACGATGAACACCGGGGAGCTGTTTTTT. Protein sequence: CATMNTGELFF.

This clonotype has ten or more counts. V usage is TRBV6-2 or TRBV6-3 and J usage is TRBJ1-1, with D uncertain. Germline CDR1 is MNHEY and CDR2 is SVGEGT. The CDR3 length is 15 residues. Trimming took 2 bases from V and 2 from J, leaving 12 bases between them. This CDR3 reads CASSYIQFVNTEAFF. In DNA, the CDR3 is TGTGCCAGCAGTTACATCCAGTTTGTCAACACTGAAGCTTTCTTT.

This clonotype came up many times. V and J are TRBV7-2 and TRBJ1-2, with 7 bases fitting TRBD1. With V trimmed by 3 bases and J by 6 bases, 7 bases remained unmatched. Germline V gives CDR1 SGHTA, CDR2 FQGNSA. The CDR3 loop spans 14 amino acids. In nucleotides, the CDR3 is TGTGCCAGCAGCTTCTACCAGGGGGTACATGGCTACACCTTC. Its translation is CASSFYQGVHGYTF.

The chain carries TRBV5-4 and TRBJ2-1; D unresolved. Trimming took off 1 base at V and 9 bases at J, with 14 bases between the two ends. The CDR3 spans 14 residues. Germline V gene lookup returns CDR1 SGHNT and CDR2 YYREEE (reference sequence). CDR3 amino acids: CASSLPLESLEQFF. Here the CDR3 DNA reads TGTGCCAGCAGCTTGCCCCTCGAGTCGCTTGAGCAGTTCTTC.

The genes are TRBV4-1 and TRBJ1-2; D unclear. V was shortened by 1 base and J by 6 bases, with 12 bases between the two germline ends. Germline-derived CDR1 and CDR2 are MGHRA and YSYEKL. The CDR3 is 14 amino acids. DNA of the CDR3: TGCGCCAGCAGCCAAGTGGCAGGCGGCGATGGCTACACCTTC. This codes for CASSQVAGGDGYTF.

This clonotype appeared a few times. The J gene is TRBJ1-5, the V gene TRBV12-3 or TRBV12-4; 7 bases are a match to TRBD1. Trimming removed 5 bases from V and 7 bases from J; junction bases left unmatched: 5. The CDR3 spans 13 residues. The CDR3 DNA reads TGTGCCAGCAGTCTCAGGGGGGGGCAGCCCCAGCATTTT. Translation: CASSLRGGQPQHF.

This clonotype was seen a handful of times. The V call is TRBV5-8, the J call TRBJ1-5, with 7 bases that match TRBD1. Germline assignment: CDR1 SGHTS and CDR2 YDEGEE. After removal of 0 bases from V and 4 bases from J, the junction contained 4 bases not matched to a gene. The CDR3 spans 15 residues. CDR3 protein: CASSLADRLNQPQHF. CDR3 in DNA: TGTGCCAGCAGCTTGGCGGACAGGCTAAATCAGCCCCAGCATTTT.

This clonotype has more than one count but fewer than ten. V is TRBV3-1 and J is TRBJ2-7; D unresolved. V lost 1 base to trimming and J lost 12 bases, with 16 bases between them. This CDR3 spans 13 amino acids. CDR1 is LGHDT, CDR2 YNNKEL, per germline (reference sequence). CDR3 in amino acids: CASSQAGTLPRYF. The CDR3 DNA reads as TGTGCCAGCAGCCAAGCCGGAACCCTGCCGAGGTACTTC.

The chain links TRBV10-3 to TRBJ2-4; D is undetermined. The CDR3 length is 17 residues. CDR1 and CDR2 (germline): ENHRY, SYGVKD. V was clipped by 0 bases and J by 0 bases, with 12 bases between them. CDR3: CAISESMPLLAKNIQYF. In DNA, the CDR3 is TGTGCCATCAGTGAGTCGATGCCCTTGTTAGCCAAAAACATTCAGTACTTC.

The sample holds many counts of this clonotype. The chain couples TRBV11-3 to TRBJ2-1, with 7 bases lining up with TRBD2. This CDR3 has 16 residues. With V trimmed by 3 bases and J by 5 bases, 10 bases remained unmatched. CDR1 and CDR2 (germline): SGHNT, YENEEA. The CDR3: CASSLLTSFVDNEQFF. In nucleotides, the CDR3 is TGTGCCAGCAGCTTGTTGACTAGCTTCGTCGACAATGAGCAGTTCTTC. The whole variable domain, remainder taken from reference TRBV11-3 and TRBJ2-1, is EAGVVQSPRYKIIEKKQPVAFWCNPISGHNTLYWYLQNLGQGPELLIRYENEEAVDDSQLPKDRFSAERLKGVDSTLKIQPAELGDSAVYLCASSLLTSFVDNEQFFGPGTRLTVL.

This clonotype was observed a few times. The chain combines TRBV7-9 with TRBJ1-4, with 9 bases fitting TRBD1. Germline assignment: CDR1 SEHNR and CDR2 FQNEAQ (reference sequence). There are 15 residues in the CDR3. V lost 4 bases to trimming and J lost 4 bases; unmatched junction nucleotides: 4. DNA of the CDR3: TGTGCCAGCAGCTCCGGACAGGGGCGTAATGAAAAACTGTTTTTT. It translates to CASSSGQGRNEKLFF.

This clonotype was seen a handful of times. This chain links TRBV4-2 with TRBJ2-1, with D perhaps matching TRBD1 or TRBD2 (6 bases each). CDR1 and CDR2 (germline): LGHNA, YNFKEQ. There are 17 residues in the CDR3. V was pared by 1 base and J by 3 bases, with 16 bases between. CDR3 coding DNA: TGTGCCAGCAGCCAAGGACGGAGGGGGGCCGACTACAATGAGCAGTTCTTC. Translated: CASSQGRRGADYNEQFF.

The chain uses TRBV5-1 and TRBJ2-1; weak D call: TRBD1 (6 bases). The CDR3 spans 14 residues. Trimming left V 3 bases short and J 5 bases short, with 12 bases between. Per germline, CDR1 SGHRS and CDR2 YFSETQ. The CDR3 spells CASSSMGAHNEQFF. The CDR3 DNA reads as TGCGCCAGCAGCTCCATGGGGGCCCACAATGAGCAGTTCTTC.

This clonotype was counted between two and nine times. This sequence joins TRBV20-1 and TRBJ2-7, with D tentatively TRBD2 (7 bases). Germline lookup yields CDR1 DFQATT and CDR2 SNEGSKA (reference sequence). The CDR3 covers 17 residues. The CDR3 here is CSSRPLTRQAGVHEQYF. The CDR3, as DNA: TGCAGCTCACGTCCCCTGACCAGACAGGCGGGGGTCCACGAGCAGTACTTC.

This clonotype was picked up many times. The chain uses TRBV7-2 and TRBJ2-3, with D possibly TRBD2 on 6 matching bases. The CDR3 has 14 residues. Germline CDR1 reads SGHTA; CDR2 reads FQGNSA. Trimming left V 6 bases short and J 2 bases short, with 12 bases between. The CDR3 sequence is CASSQAGSTDTQYF. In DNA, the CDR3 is TGTGCCAGCAGTCAAGCGGGTTCCACAGATACGCAGTATTTT.